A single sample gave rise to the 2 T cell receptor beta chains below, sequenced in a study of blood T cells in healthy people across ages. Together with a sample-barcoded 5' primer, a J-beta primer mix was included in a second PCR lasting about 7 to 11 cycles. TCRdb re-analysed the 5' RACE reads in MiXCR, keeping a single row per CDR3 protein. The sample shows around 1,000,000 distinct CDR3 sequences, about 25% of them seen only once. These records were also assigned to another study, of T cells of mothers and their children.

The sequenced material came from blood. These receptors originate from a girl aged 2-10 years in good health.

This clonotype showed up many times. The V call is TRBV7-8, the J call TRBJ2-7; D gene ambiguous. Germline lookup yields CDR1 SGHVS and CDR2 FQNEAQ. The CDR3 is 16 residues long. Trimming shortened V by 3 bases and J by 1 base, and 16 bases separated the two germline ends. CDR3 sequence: CASSFNPQLLSYEQYF. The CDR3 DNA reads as TGTGCCAGCAGCTTCAACCCTCAGCTCTTGTCCTACGAGCAGTACTTC.

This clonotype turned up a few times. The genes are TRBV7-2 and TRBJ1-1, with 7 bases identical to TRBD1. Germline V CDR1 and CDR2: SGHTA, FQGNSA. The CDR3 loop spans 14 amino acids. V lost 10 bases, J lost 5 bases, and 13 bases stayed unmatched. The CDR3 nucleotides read TGTGCCACCAGGACAGGCTACTCTTTAACTGAAGCTTTCTTT. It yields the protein CATRTGYSLTEAFF.